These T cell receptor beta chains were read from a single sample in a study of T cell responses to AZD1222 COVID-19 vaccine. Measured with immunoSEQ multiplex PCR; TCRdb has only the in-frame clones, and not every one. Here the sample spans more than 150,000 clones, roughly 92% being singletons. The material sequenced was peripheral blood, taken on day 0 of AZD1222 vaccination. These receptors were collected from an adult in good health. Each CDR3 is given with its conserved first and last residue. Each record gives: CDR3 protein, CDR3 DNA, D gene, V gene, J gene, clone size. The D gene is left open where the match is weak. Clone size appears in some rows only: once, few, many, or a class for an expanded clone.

CASREQGGNGYTF	TGTGCCAGTAGGGAACAGGGGGGAAATGGCTACACCTTC	TRBD1	TRBV19	TRBJ1-2	NA
CASSRSNQGGVGNTIYF	TGTGCCAGCTCACGATCAAATCAGGGGGGTGTTGGAAACACCATATATTTT	TRBD1	TRBV18	TRBJ1-3	NA
CASSLAGPAYEQYF	TGTGCCAGCAGCTTGGCGGGGCCGGCCTACGAGCAGTACTTC	NA	TRBV7-9	TRBJ2-7	NA
CSVTKGIKYSEQFF	TGCAGCGTTACGAAGGGGATTAAGTACAGTGAGCAGTTCTTC	NA	TRBV29-1	TRBJ2-1	NA
CASSIDTGEETQYF	TGTGCCAGTAGTATAGATACAGGGGAAGAGACCCAGTACTTC	TRBD1	TRBV19	TRBJ2-5	NA
CASSVTGTVASYNEQFF	TGTGCCAGCAGCGTTACTGGGACGGTCGCATCCTACAATGAGCAGTTCTTC	NA	TRBV9	TRBJ2-1	NA
CASSWGMNTEAFF	TGTGCCAGCAGCTGGGGCATGAACACTGAAGCTTTCTTT	NA	TRBV7-9	TRBJ1-1	NA
CASRQQGFDYGYTF	TGTGCCAGCAGGCAACAGGGGTTCGACTATGGCTACACCTTC	TRBD1	TRBV6-4	TRBJ1-2	NA
CASSLGGAVAEQFF	TGTGCCAGCAGCTTAGGGGGAGCCGTTGCTGAGCAGTTCTTC	NA	TRBV7-6	TRBJ2-1	NA
CASRRRVNTEAFF	TGTGCCAGCAGACGACGGGTGAACACTGAAGCTTTCTTT	NA	TRBV28	TRBJ1-1	NA
CASSLVEGNTEAFF	TGTGCCAGCAGCTTAGTTGAGGGGAACACTGAAGCTTTCTTT	NA	TRBV7-9	TRBJ1-1	once
CASSYDRRNYGYTF	TGTGCCAGCAGCTATGACAGGCGTAACTATGGCTACACCTTC	NA	TRBV5-6	TRBJ1-2	once
CATSRDRGTGEAFF	TGTGCCACCAGCAGAGATAGGGGGACAGGGGAAGCTTTCTTT	TRBD1	TRBV15	TRBJ1-1	NA
CASSKELAGFYEQYF	TGTGCCAGCAGCAAGGAACTAGCGGGGTTCTACGAGCAGTACTTC	TRBD2	TRBV11-2	TRBJ2-7	NA
CASSQGGRGTLAGELFF	TGCGCCAGCAGCCAGGGCGGCAGGGGGACCCTCGCCGGGGAGCTGTTTTTT	TRBD1	TRBV4-1	TRBJ2-2	NA
CASSYSLQVMNTEAFF	TGTGCCAGCAGTTACAGCCTACAGGTAATGAACACTGAAGCTTTCTTT	NA	TRBV6-2/TRBV6-3	TRBJ1-1	many